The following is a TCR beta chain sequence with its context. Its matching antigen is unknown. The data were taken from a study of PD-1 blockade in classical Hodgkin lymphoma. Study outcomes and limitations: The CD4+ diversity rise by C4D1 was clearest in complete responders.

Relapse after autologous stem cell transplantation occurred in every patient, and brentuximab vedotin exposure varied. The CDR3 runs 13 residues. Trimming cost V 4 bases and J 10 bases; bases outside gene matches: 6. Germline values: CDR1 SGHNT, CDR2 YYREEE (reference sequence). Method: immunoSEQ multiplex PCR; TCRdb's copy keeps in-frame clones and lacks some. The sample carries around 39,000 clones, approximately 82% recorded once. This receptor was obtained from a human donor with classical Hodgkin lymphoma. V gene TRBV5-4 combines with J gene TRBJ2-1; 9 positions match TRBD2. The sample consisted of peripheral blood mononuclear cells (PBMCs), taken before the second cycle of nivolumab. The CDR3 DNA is TGTGCCAGCAGCCGGGGGCTAGCGGGAGAGCAGTTCTTC. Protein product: CASSRGLAGEQFF.